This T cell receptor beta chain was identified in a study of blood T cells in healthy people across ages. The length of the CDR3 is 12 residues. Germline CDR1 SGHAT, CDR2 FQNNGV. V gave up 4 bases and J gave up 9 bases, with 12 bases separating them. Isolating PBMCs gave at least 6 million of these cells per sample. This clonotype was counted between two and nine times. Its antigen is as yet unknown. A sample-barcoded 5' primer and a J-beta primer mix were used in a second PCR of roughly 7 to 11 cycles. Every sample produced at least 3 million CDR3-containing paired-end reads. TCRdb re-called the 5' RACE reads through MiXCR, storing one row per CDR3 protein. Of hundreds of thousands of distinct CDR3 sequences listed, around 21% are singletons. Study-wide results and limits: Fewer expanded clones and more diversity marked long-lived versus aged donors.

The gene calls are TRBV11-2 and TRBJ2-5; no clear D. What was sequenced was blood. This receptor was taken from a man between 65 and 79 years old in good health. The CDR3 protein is CASSSDPVPQYF. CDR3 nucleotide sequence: TGTGCCAGCAGCTCCGATCCGGTCCCCCAGTACTTC.